Given below is one T cell receptor beta chain in context. The data stem from a study of control samples from healthy donors and cancer patients. The CDR3 totals 19 residues. Trimming pared 3 bases from V and 3 bases from J, leaving 24 bases between. Germline CDR1 MNHEY, CDR2 SMNVEV (reference sequence). Some clones are missing from TCRdb's copy, which holds only in-frame ones; the method was immunoSEQ multiplex PCR. The table has under 200,000 clones, roughly 94% seen once. Sequencing was performed on blood. The chain uses TRBV27 and TRBJ2-1; maybe TRBD2 (6 bases). The receptor comes from a woman aged 40-49 years in good health. CDR3 coding DNA: TGTGCCAGCAGTTTTTTTTACCCGTTACGGGAGAAAGTCTACAATGAGCAGTTCTTC. Residues: CASSFFYPLREKVYNEQFF.